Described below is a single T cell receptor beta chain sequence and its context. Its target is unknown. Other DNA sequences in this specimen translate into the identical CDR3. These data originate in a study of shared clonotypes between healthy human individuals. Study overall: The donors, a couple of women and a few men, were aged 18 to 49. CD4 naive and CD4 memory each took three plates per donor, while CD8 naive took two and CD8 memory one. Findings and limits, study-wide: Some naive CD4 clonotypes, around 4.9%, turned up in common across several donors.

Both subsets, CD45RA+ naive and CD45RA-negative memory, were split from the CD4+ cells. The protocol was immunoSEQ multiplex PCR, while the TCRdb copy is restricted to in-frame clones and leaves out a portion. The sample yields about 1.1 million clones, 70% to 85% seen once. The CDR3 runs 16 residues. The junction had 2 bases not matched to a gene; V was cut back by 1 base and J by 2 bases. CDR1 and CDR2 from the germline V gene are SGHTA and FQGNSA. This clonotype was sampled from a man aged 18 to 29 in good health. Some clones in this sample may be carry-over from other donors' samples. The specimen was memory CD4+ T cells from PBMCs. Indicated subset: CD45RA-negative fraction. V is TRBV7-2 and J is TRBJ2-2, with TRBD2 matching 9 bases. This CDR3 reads CASSLVAGANTGELFF. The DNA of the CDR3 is TGTGCCAGCAGCTTAGTAGCGGGAGCTAACACCGGGGAGCTGTTTTTT.